This TCR beta chain was recorded in a study of blood T cell repertoires in COVID-19. Whole-study context: Sources were T cells, B-cell-depleted T cells, or PBMCs; the material itself was cDNA or gDNA.

TCRdb's table, derived via immunoSEQ multiplex PCR, lists solely in-frame clones and lacks some. The profile shows roughly 200,000 clones, about 85% of them singletons. CDR1 GTSNPN and CDR2 SVGIG come from the germline V gene (reference sequence). CDR3 length equals 17 residues. Trimming left V 0 bases short and J 0 bases short, with 14 bases between. This clonotype was obtained from a middle-aged man who had recovered from COVID-19. The chain combines TRBV30 with TRBJ2-2, with D tentatively TRBD1 (6 bases). The material sequenced was PBMCs or T cells enriched from blood (not recorded which). In DNA, the CDR3 is TGTGCCTGGAGTGTGGGCAGGGGAAGGTCGAACACCGGGGAGCTGTTTTTT. This translates into CAWSVGRGRSNTGELFF.